Presented here are 9 T cell receptor beta chains from one specimen sequenced in a study of T cells after yellow fever vaccination. TCRdb reprocessed the 5' RACE reads with MiXCR, giving one entry per CDR3 protein. The sample shows more than 110,000 distinct CDR3 sequences, 6.6% of them seen only once. The sequenced sample was CD4+ T cells sorted from PBMCs, obtained 10 days after the yellow fever booster vaccination. These receptor sequences come from a young man who received the YFV17D yellow fever vaccine.

This clonotype was detected ten times or more. The chain uses TRBV5-1 and TRBJ2-1; 7 nucleotides match TRBD1. Germline CDR1 and CDR2: SGHRS and YFSETQ. The CDR3 loop spans 16 amino acids. J gave up 2 bases and V 3 bases, and 8 bases lay outside the gene matches. The chain's CDR3 is CASSWGQTSTYNEQFF. The CDR3 DNA reads as TGCGCCAGCAGCTGGGGACAGACCTCTACCTACAATGAGCAGTTCTTC.

This clonotype was recorded at least ten times. The rearrangement links TRBV7-2 to TRBJ2-1, with TRBD2 identical over 10 bases. In germline, CDR1 is SGHTA, CDR2 FQGNSA. Trimming cost V 2 bases and J 7 bases; bases outside gene matches: 5. The CDR3 runs to 15 residues. The DNA of the CDR3 is TGTGCCAGCAGCTTACACAGCGGGAGGGTAAATGAGCAGTTCTTC. Translating it yields CASSLHSGRVNEQFF.

This clonotype was detected ten times or more. The V call is TRBV20-1, the J call TRBJ2-7, with 8 bases that match TRBD1. The CDR3 loop spans 16 amino acids. Germline V CDR1 and CDR2: DFQATT, SNEGSKA (reference sequence). V shed 0 bases and J 5 bases; nucleotides not matched to a gene: 12. CDR3 protein: CSARDDTGTGGNEQYF. The CDR3 DNA follows: TGCAGTGCTAGAGATGATACCGGGACAGGAGGAAACGAGCAGTACTTC.

This clonotype has at least ten counts. The CDR3 loop reads CSANRDYPRNEQFF. CDR3 sequence (DNA): TGCAGTGCAAATCGGGACTACCCTAGGAATGAGCAGTTCTTC. The chain employs TRBV20-1 and TRBJ2-1, with TRBD2 matching 7 bases. Germline V CDR1 and CDR2: DFQATT, SNEGSKA (reference sequence). The V segment lost 6 bases and the J segment 7 bases; nucleotides outside the gene matches: 12. The CDR3 runs 14 residues.

This clonotype was observed many times. The gene calls are TRBV5-1 and TRBJ2-3; possible D gene TRBD1, 5 bases. CDR3 length: 16 amino acids. Trimming stripped 0 bases from V and 3 bases from J, with 14 bases between. Germline CDR1 reads SGHRS; CDR2 reads YFSETQ. The CDR3 nucleotides are TGCGCCAGCAGCTTGGCCTCGGCAGGGTATACAGATACGCAGTATTTT. Its translation is CASSLASAGYTDTQYF.

This clonotype has only a few counts. The chain combines TRBV20-1 with TRBJ1-6; weak D call: TRBD1 (5 bases). There are 16 residues in the CDR3. V was cut by 3 bases and J by 3 bases, with 15 bases left in between. Germline CDR1 reads DFQATT; CDR2 reads SNEGSKA (reference sequence). CDR3 sequence reads: CSASSGDRLYNSPLHF. The CDR3 DNA reads as TGCAGTGCTAGTTCTGGGGACCGCCTCTATAATTCACCCCTCCACTTT.

In its sample, this clonotype was seen a few times. The gene calls are TRBV30 and TRBJ1-2; D gene uncertain. In germline, CDR1 is GTSNPN, CDR2 SVGIG (reference sequence). The CDR3 runs 15 residues. V lost 0 bases to trimming and J lost 4 bases, with 15 bases between them. The CDR3 loop reads CAWSVSGIRIYGYTF. As DNA, the CDR3 is TGTGCCTGGAGTGTATCGGGGATTAGGATCTATGGCTACACCTTC.

This clonotype has a count of ten or more. J is TRBJ1-3 and V is TRBV20-1; D gene uncertain. This CDR3 is built from 15 residues. CDR1 and CDR2 from the germline V gene are DFQATT and SNEGSKA (reference sequence). Trimming stripped 0 bases from V and 0 bases from J, with 9 bases between. CDR3 in DNA: TGCAGTGCTAGAGATCCCAGGAGCTCTGGAAACACCATATATTTT. Translated: CSARDPRSSGNTIYF.

This clonotype has at least ten counts. V and J are TRBV3-1 and TRBJ1-1; D is perhaps TRBD1 (6 bases). Trimming took off 0 bases at V and 1 base at J, with 12 bases between the two ends. Germline assignment: CDR1 LGHDT and CDR2 YNNKEL (reference sequence). This CDR3 comprises 16 residues. The CDR3 loop reads CASSQDGGQGNTEAFF. The CDR3, as DNA: TGTGCCAGCAGCCAAGATGGGGGCCAGGGGAACACTGAAGCTTTCTTT. Drawing the rest from reference TRBV3-1 and TRBJ1-1, the complete variable domain is DTAVSQTPKYLVTQMGNDKSIKCEQNLGHDTMYWYKQDSKKFLKIMFSYNNKELIINETVPNRFSPKSPDKAHLNLHINSLELGDSAVYFCASSQDGGQGNTEAFFGQGTRLTVV.